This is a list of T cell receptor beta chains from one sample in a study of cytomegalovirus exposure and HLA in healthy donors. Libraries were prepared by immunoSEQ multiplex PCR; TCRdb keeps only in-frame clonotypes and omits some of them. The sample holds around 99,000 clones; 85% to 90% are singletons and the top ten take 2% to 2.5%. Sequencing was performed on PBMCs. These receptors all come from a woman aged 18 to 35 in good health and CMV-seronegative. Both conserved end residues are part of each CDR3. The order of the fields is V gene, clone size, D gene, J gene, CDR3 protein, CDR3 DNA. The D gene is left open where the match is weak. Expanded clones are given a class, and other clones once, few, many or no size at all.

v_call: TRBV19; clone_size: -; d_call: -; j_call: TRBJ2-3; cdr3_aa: CASSIDLPRGGDTQYF; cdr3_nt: TGTGCCAGTAGTATAGATCTGCCTAGGGGCGGAGATACGCAGTATTTT
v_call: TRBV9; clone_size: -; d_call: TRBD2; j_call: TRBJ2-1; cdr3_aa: CASSEPGLANNEQFF; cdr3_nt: TGTGCCAGCAGCGAACCGGGACTAGCGAATAATGAGCAGTTCTTC
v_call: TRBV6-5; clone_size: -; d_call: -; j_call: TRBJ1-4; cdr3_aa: CASSWANYEKLFF; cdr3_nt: TGTGCCAGCAGTTGGGCCAATTATGAAAAACTGTTTTTT
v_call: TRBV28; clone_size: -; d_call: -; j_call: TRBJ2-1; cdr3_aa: CASRRQGSEQFF; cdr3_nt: TGTGCCAGCAGGCGCCAGGGTTCTGAGCAGTTCTTC
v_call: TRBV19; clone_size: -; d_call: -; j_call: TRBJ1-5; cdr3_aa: CASSLRISGQPQHF; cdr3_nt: TGTGCCAGTAGTCTCCGAATTTCCGGTCAGCCCCAGCATTTT
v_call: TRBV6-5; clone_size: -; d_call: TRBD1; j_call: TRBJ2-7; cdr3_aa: CASSYRSGGWDEQYF; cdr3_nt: TGTGCCAGCAGTTACCGTTCAGGGGGCTGGGACGAGCAGTACTTC
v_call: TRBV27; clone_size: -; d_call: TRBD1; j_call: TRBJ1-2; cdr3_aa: CASSRTGGRYGYTF; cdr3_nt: TGTGCCAGCAGCAGAACAGGGGGTCGCTATGGCTACACCTTC
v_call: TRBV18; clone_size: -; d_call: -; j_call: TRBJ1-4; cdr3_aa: CASSPALGALNEKLFF; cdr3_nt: TGTGCCAGCTCACCTGCCTTGGGGGCCTTAAATGAAAAACTGTTTTTT
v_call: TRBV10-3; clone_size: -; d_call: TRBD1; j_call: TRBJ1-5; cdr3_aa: CAISRDRGSNQPQHF; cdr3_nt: TGTGCCATCAGTCGGGACAGGGGAAGTAATCAGCCCCAGCATTTT
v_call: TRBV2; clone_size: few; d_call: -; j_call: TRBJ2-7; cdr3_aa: CASSEADTSPSYEQYF; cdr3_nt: TGTGCCAGCAGTGAAGCAGACACTTCTCCCTCCTACGAGCAGTACTTC
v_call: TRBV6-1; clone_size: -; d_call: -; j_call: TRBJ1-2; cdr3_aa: CASSPLYGYTF; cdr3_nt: TGTGCCAGCAGTCCCCTCTATGGCTACACCTTC
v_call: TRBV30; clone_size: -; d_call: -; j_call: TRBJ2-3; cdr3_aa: CAWANVSPDTQYF; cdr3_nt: TGTGCCTGGGCTAATGTTTCTCCTGATACGCAGTATTTT
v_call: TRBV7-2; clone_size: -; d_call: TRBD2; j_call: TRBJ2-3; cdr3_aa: CASSLLLSGGDTQYF; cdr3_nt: TGTGCCAGCAGCTTACTTCTTTCCGGGGGGGATACGCAGTATTTT
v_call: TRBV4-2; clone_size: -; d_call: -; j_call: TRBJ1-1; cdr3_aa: CASSQAWEAFF; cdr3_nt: TGTGCCAGCAGCCAAGCTTGGGAGGCTTTCTTT
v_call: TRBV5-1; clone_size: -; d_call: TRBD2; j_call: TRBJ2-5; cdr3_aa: CASSPFLAGEETQYF; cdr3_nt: TGCGCCAGCAGTCCATTCCTAGCGGGGGAAGAGACCCAGTACTTC
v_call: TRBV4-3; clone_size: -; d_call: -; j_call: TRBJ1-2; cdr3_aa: CASSQDAKQAPYGYTF; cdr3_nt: TGCGCCAGCAGCCAAGACGCAAAACAGGCGCCCTATGGCTACACCTTC
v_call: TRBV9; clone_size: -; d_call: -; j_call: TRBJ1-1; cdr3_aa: CASSLGGFANTEAFF; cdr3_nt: TGTGCCAGCAGCCTAGGAGGGTTTGCGAACACTGAAGCTTTCTTT
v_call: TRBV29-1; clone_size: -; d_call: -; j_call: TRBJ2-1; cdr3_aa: CSVDHRGRGAYNEQFF; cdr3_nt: TGCAGCGTTGATCACCGCGGCAGGGGGGCCTACAATGAGCAGTTCTTC
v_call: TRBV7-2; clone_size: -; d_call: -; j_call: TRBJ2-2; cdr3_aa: CASSPSGGPNTGELFF; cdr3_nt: TGTGCCAGCAGCCCCTCGGGGGGCCCGAACACCGGGGAGCTGTTTTTT
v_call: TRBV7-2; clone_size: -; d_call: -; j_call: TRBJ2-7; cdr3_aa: CASSLSPPYEQYF; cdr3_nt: TGTGCCAGCAGCTTATCTCCCCCCTACGAGCAGTACTTC
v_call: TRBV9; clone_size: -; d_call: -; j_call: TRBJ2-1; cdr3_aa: CASSTLGGAKQGNEQFF; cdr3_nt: TGTGCCAGCAGCACCCTAGGGGGGGCCAAACAGGGCAATGAGCAGTTCTTC
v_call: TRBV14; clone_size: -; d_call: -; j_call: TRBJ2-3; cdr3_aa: CASSQDLQAPSTDTQYF; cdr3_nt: TGTGCCAGCAGCCAAGACCTGCAGGCTCCTAGCACAGATACGCAGTATTTT
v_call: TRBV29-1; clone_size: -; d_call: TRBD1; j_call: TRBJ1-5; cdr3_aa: CSSRGQARAYSNQPQHF; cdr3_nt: TGCAGCTCGAGGGGGCAGGCAAGGGCCTATAGCAATCAGCCCCAGCATTTT
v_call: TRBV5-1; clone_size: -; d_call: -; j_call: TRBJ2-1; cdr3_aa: CASSLVSGYNEQFF; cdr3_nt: TGCGCCAGCAGCTTGGTTAGCGGATACAATGAGCAGTTCTTC
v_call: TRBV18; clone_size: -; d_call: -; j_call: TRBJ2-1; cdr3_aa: CASSPPQGWNEQFF; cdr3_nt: TGTGCCAGCTCACCACCCCAGGGTTGGAATGAGCAGTTCTTC
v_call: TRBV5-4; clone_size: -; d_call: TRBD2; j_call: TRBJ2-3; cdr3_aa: CASSWTSGSTDTQYF; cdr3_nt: TGTGCCAGCAGCTGGACTAGCGGGTCGACAGATACGCAGTATTTT
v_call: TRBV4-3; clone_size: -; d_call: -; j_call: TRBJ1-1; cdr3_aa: CASSQEPGRYTEAFF; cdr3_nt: TGCGCCAGCAGCCAAGAACCAGGGAGGTACACTGAAGCTTTCTTT
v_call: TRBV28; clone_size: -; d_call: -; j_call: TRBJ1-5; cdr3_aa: CASSYPRDTSLYSNQPQHF; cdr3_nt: TGTGCCAGCAGTTACCCCCGGGACACAAGCCTCTATAGCAATCAGCCCCAGCATTTT
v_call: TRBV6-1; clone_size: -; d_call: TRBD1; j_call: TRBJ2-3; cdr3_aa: CASSMGQGDYTQYF; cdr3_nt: TGTGCCAGCAGCATGGGACAGGGAGATTATACGCAGTATTTT
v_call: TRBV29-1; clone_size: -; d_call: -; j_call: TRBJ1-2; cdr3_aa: CSVVENYGYTF; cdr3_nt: TGCAGCGTTGTGGAGAACTATGGCTACACCTTC
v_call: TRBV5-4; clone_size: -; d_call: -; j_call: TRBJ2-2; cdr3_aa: CASSGGTGTGELFF; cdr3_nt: TGTGCCAGCAGCGGGGGAACAGGGACCGGGGAGCTGTTTTTT